These 10 T cell receptor beta chains originate from one sample sequenced in a study of T cells in Graves' hyperthyroidism and ophthalmopathy. RNA transcripts yielded amplified TCR beta CDR3 regions. HTBI primers were used for first-round RT-PCR of the TCR CDR3. TCRdb used MiXCR to reprocess the multiplex PCR reads, holding one entry per CDR3 protein. The sample records around 580,000 distinct CDR3 sequences, 15% to 20% being singletons. Sequenced material: blood. These TCRs come from a woman under 30 with Graves' hyperthyroidism.

This clonotype was recorded at least ten times. V usage is TRBV30 and J usage is TRBJ2-5, with D possibly matching TRBD1 (5 bases). Germline CDR1 and CDR2: GTSNPN and SVGIG (reference sequence). CDR3 length equals 12 residues. Trimming took 5 bases from V and 9 from J, leaving 16 bases between them. In nucleotides, the CDR3 is TGTGCCTGGGACGGACATCGTCAGCCCCAGTACTTC. Residues: CAWDGHRQPQYF.

This clonotype was recorded a few times. This chain links TRBV20-1 with TRBJ2-3; 11 nucleotides agree with TRBD2. Per germline, CDR1 DFQATT and CDR2 SNEGSKA (reference sequence). After removal of 3 bases from V and 3 bases from J, the junction contained 5 bases not matched to a gene. This CDR3 has 15 amino acids. The CDR3 nucleotides are TGCAGTGCTAGTAGCCTAGCGGGGGGTACAGATACGCAGTATTTT. Translated, it gives CSASSLAGGTDTQYF.

This clonotype showed up many times. V usage is TRBV11-3 and J usage is TRBJ2-1; maybe TRBD1 (5 bases). Germline assignment: CDR1 SGHNT and CDR2 YENEEA. Trimming left V 5 bases short and J 7 bases short, with 9 bases between. The CDR3 loop spans 12 amino acids. The CDR3 nucleotides read TGTGCCAGCAGCCAGGGTCGGAATGAGCAGTTCTTC. Translating it yields CASSQGRNEQFF.

The genes are TRBV20-1 and TRBJ1-1; D might be TRBD1 (6 bases). The CDR3 is 11 residues long. Between the trimmed V and J ends, which lost 7 bases and 4 bases, there was a span of 10 bases. Germline V CDR1 and CDR2: DFQATT, SNEGSKA (reference sequence). In DNA, the CDR3 is TGCAGTGATCCGACAGGCACTGAAGCTTTCTTT. Encoded protein: CSDPTGTEAFF.

This clonotype was observed a few times. This rearrangement joins TRBV18 to TRBJ2-1; TRBD1 or TRBD2 may be the D gene (5 bases each). CDR3 length: 15 amino acids. Germline V lookup: CDR1 KGHSH, CDR2 LQKENI. V was trimmed by 1 base and J by 4 bases, leaving 11 bases between them. The CDR3 is CASSPLPGLYNEQFF. CDR3 DNA: TGTGCCAGCTCACCACTCCCGGGGCTTTACAATGAGCAGTTCTTC.

This clonotype has a count of ten or more. V gene TRBV12-3 or TRBV12-4 combines with J gene TRBJ2-7; no clear D. The CDR3 is 12 amino acids. Trimming left V 3 bases short and J 3 bases short, with 6 bases between. Here the CDR3 DNA reads TGTGCCAGCAGTTTCCCAGGCTACGAGCAGTACTTC. Translated: CASSFPGYEQYF.

Remarks on this clonotype: This may come from a read error, since a much larger clone is one base off. The chain has TRBV20-1 and TRBJ1-5; TRBD1 matches at 8 bases. Germline V gene lookup returns CDR1 DFQATT and CDR2 SNEGSKA (reference sequence). The CDR3 is 16 residues long. With V trimmed by 3 bases and J by 2 bases, 9 bases remained unmatched. CDR3 nucleotides: TGCAGTGCTAGCTTTACAGGGGGTAGACGCAATCAGCCCCAGCATTTT. Translation: CSASFTGGRRNQPQHF.

This clonotype was found many times. The chain links TRBV6-2 or TRBV6-3 to TRBJ1-1, with a possible D match to TRBD1 (6 bases). Deletions cut 0 bases from V and 1 base from J, with 12 bases between. This CDR3 region has 16 residues. Germline loops: CDR1 MNHEY, CDR2 SVGEGT. The CDR3 DNA follows: TGTGCCAGCAGTTACTCTACAGGGAGTCGGAACACTGAAGCTTTCTTT. It encodes CASSYSTGSRNTEAFF.

The chain recombines TRBV5-1 with TRBJ2-7; D is possibly TRBD2 (5 bases). Germline V lookup: CDR1 SGHRS, CDR2 YFSETQ. This CDR3 is built from 15 residues. Deletions cut 0 bases from V and 6 bases from J, with 16 bases between. CDR3 bases: TGCGCCAGCAGCTTGGGTAGGTCTGGGAGTCTCGAGCAGTACTTC. It encodes CASSLGRSGSLEQYF.

The chain combines TRBV4-2 with TRBJ2-7, with 7 nucleotides matching TRBD2. Germline assignment: CDR1 LGHNA and CDR2 YNFKEQ. Losses at the gene ends were 5 bases for V and 3 bases for J; bases not matched to a gene: 7. The CDR3 runs 14 residues. DNA for the CDR3: TGTGCCAGCAGCGCCGGGGCGGGAGACTACGAGCAGTACTTC. Translation: CASSAGAGDYEQYF.